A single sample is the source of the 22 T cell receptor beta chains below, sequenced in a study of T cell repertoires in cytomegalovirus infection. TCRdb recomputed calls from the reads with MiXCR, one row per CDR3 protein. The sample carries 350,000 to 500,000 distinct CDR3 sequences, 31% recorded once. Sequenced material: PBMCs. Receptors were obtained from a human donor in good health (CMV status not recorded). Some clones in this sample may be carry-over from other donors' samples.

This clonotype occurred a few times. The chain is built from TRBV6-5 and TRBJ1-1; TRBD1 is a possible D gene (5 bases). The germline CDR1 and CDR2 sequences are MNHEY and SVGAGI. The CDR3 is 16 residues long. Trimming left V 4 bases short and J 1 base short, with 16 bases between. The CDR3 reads CASSLDSRLPNTEAFF. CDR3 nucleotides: TGTGCCAGCAGTTTAGACAGCCGACTCCCGAACACTGAAGCTTTCTTT.

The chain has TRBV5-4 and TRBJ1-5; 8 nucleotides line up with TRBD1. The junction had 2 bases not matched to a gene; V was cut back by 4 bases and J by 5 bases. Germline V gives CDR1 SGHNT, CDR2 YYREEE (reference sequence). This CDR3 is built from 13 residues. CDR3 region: CASSADRDQPQHF. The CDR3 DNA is TGTGCCAGCAGCGCGGACAGGGATCAGCCCCAGCATTTT.

CDR3: CASSLTGTSAEAFF. For the CDR3, the DNA is TGTGCCAGCAGCTTAACGGGAACAAGCGCTGAAGCTTTCTTT. The rearrangement links TRBV7-3 to TRBJ1-1; D gene uncertain. V was clipped by 0 bases and J by 6 bases, with 11 bases between them. The CDR3 spans 14 residues. CDR1 and CDR2 from the germline V gene are SGHTA and FQGTGA.

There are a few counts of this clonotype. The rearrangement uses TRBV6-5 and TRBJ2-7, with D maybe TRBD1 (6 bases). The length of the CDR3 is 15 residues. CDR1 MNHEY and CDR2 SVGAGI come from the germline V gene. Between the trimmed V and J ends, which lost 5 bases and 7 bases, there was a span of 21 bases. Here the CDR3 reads CASSPTTGPGGEQYF. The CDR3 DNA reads TGTGCCAGCAGTCCTACTACAGGGCCTGGTGGGGAGCAGTACTTC.

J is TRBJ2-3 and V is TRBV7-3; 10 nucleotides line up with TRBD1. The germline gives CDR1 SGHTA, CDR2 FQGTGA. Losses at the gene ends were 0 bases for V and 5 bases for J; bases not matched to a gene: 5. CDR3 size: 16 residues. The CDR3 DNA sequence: TGTGCCAGCAGCTTAACGAGGGACAGGGGTGGAGATACGCAGTATTTT. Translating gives CASSLTRDRGGDTQYF.

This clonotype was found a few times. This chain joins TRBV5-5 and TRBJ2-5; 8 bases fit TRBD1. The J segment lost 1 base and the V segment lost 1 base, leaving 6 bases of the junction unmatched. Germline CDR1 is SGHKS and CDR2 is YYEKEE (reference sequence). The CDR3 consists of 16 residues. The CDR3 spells CASSLLGTGGQETQYF. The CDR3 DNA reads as TGTGCCAGCAGCTTGCTTGGCACAGGGGGCCAAGAGACCCAGTACTTC.

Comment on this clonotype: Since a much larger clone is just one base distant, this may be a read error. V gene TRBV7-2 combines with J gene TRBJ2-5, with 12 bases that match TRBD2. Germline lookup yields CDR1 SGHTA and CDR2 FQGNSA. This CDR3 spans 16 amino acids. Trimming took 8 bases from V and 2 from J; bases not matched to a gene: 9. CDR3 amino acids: CTSGGGGLAGQETQYF. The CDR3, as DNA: TGTACCAGCGGCGGGGGAGGACTAGCGGGGCAAGAGACCCAGTACTTC.

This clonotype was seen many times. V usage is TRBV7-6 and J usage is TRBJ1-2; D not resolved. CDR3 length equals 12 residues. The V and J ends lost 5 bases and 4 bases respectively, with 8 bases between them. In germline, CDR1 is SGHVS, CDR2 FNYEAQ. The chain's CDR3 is CASSPSLYGYTF. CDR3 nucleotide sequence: TGTGCCAGCAGCCCAAGCCTCTATGGCTACACCTTC.

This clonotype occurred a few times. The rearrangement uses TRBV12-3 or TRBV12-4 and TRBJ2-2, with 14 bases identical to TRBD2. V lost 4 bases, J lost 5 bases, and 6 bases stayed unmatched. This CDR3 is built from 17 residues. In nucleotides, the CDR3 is TGTGCCAGCAGTTGGACTAGCGGGGGGACGGTTACCGGGGAGCTGTTTTTT. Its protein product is CASSWTSGGTVTGELFF.

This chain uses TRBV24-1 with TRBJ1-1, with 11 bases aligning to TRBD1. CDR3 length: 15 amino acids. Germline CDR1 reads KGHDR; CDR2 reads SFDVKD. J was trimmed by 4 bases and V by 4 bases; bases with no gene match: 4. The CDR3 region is CATSDPGQGGTEAFF. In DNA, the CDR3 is TGTGCCACCAGTGACCCGGGACAGGGGGGCACTGAAGCTTTCTTT.

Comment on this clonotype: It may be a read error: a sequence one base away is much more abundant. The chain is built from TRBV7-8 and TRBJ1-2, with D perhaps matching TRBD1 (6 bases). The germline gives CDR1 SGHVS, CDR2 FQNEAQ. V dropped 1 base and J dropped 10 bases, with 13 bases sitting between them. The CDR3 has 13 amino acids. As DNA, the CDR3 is TGTGCCAGCAGCTTAGGCGGGGGGCTTGACTACACCTTC. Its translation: CASSLGGGLDYTF.

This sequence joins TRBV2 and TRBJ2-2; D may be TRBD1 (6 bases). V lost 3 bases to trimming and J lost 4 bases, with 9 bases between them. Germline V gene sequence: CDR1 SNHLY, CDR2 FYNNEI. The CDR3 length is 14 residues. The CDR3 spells CASSDQGPTGELFF. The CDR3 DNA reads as TGTGCCAGCAGTGACCAGGGGCCCACCGGGGAGCTGTTTTTT.

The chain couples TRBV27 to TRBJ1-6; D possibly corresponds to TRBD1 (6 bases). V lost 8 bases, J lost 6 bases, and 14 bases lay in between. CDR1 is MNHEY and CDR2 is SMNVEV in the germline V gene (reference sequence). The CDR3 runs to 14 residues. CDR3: CASAPGGANSPLHF. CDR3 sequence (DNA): TGTGCCAGCGCCCCTGGGGGGGCTAATTCACCCCTCCACTTT.

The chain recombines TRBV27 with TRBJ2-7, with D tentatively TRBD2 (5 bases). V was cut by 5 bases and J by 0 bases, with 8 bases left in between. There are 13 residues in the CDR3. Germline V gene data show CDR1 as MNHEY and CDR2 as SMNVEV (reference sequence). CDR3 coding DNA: TGTGCCAGCAGTGCGGGTAGCTCCTACGAGCAGTACTTC. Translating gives CASSAGSSYEQYF.

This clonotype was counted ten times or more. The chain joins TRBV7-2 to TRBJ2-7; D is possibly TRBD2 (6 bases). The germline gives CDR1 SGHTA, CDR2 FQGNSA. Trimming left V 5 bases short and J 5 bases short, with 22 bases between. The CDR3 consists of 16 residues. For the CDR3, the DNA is TGTGCCAGCAGCCTACTACCGGCGGGACTCATAGACGAGCAGTACTTC. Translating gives CASSLLPAGLIDEQYF.

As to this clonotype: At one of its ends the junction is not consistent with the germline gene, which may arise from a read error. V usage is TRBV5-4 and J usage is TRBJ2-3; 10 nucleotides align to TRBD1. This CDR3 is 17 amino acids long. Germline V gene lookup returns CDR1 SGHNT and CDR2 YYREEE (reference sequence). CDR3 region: CASSGPGTGVSRDTQYF. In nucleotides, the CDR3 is TGTGCCAGCAGCGGCCCCGGGACAGGGGTTAGCAGAGATACGCAGTATTTT. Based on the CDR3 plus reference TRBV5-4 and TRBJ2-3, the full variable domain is ETGVTQSPTHLIKTRGQQVTLRCSSQSGHNTVSWYQQALGQGPQFIFQYYREEENGRGNFPPRFSGLQFPNYSSELNVNALELDDSALYLCASSGPGTGVSRDTQYFGPGTRLTVL.

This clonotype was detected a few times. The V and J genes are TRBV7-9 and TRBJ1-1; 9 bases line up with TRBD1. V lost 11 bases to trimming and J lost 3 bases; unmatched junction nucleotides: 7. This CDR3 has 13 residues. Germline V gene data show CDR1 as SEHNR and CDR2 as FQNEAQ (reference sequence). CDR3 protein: CAGRDRAYTEAFF. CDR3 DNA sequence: TGTGCCGGCCGGGACAGGGCGTACACTGAAGCTTTCTTT.

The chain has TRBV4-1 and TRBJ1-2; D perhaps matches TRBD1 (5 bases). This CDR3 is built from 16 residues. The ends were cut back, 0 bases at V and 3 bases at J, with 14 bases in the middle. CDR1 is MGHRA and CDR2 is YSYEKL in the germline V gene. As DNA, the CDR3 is TGCGCCAGCAGCCAAGATTGGGGAGGGGCGGACTATGGCTACACCTTC. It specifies CASSQDWGGADYGYTF.

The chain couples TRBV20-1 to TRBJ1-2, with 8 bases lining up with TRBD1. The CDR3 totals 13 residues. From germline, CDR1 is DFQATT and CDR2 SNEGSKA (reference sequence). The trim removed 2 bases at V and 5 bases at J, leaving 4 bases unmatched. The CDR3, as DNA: TGCAGTGCTAGAACGGACAGGGTTTATGGCTACACCTTC. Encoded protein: CSARTDRVYGYTF.

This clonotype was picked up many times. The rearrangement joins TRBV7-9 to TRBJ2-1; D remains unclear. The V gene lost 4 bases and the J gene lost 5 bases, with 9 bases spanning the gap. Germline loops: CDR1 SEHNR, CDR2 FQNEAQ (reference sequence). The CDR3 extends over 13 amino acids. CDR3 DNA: TGTGCCAGCAGCTCCGGAGTTAACAATGAGCAGTTCTTC. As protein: CASSSGVNNEQFF.

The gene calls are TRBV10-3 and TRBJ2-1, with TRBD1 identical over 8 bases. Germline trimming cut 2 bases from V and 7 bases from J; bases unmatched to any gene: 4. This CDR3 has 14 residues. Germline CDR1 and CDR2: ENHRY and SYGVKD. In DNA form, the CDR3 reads TGTGCCATCAGTGAGCGGACAGGGTCTAATGAGCAGTTCTTC. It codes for CAISERTGSNEQFF.

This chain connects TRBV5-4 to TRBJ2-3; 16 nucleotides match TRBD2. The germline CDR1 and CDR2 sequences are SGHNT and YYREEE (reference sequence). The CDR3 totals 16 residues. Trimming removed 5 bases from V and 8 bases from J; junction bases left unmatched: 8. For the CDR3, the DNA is TGTGCCAGCAGGGCCGGGACTAGCGGGGGGGCCAGTACGCAGTATTTT. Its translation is CASRAGTSGGASTQYF.